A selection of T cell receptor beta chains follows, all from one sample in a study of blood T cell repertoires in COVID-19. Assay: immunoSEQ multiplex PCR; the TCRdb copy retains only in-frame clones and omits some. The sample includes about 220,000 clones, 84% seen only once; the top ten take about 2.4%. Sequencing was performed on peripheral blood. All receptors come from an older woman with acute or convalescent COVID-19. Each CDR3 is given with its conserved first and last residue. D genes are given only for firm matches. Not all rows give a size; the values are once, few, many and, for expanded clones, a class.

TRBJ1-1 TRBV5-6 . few CASRLFGDTEAFF TGTGCCAGCAGACTCTTCGGAGACACTGAAGCTTTCTTT
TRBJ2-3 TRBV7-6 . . CASSLNPTRADTQYF TGTGCCAGCAGCTTAAATCCCACGAGAGCAGATACGCAGTATTTT
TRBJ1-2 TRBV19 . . CASRPGLGRSNYGYTF TGTGCCAGTAGGCCAGGACTGGGGAGATCTAACTATGGCTACACCTTC
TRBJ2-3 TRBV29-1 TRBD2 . CSVRLAGGRGRPDTQYF TGCAGCGTCAGACTAGCGGGGGGACGGGGGCGACCAGATACGCAGTATTTT
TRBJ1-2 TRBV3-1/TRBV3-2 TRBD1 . CASSQVRQGAGYGYTF TGTGCCAGCAGCCAAGTTCGACAGGGGGCAGGGTATGGCTACACCTTC
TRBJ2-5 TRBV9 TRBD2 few CASSVSSGLGETQYF TGTGCCAGCAGCGTATCTAGCGGCCTGGGGGAGACCCAGTACTTC
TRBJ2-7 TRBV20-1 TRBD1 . CSASGDRGYHEQYF TGCAGTGCTAGTGGGGACAGGGGCTACCACGAGCAGTACTTC
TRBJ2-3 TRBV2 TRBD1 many CASTIGQVLPDTQYF TGTGCCAGCACCATAGGACAGGTGCTCCCTGATACGCAGTATTTT
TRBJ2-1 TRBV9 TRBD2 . CASSVGLAGGHGQFF TGTGCCAGCAGCGTCGGGCTAGCGGGGGGTCACGGGCAGTTCTTC
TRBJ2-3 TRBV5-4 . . CASSPPGVPSSTDTQYF TGTGCCAGCAGCCCCCCAGGGGTCCCTTCTAGCACAGATACGCAGTATTTT
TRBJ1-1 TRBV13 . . CASSLGPGWDTEAFF TGTGCCAGCAGCCTCGGACCGGGATGGGACACTGAAGCTTTCTTT
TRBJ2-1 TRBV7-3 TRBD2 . CASSLTASGGIGEQFF TGTGCCAGCAGCTTAACAGCTAGCGGGGGGATCGGTGAGCAGTTCTTC
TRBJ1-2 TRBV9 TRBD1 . CASSGQGARYGYTF TGTGCCAGCAGCGGACAGGGCGCTCGCTATGGCTACACCTTC
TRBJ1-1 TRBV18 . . CASSLAGGVVAEAFF TGTGCCAGCTCACTAGCCGGGGGGGTCGTCGCTGAAGCTTTCTTT
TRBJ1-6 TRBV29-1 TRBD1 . CSVKTGTGNSPLHF TGCAGCGTTAAGACAGGGACTGGGAATTCACCCCTCCACTTT
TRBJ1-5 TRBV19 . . CASSIQGSFSNQPQHF TGTGCCAGTAGTATACAGGGTTCTTTTAGCAATCAGCCCCAGCATTTT
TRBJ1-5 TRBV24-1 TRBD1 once CATGDRGNQPQHF TGTGCCACCGGGGACAGGGGAAATCAGCCCCAGCATTTT
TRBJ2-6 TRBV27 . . CASTSTDAPNVLTF TGTGCCAGCACCTCGACAGACGCCCCCAACGTCCTGACTTTC
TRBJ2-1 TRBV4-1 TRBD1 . CASSQQDRGLEQFF TGCGCCAGCAGCCAACAGGACAGGGGATTGGAGCAGTTCTTC
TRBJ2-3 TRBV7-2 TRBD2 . CASSLERLAGRTDTQYF TGTGCCAGCAGCTTAGAGCGGCTAGCGGGGAGAACAGATACGCAGTATTTT
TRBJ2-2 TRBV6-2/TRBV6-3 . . CASSYERFANTGELFF TGTGCCAGCAGTTACGAGCGGTTCGCGAACACCGGGGAGCTGTTTTTT
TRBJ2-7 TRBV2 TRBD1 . CASDGGTGGYEQYF TGTGCCAGCGACGGGGGGACAGGGGGCTACGAGCAGTACTTC
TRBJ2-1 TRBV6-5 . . CASSYSRSSYNEQFF TGTGCCAGCAGTTACTCCCGGAGCTCCTACAATGAGCAGTTCTTC
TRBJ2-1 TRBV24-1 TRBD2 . CATSGRTSGGLYEQFF TGTGCCACCAGTGGCCGGACTAGCGGGGGGTTATATGAGCAGTTCTTC
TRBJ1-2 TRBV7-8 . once CASSSRPGGPYTF TGTGCCAGCAGCTCCCGGCCGGGGGGCCCCTACACCTTC
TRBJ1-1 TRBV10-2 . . CASTGVLNTEAFF TGCGCCAGCACGGGGGTTCTGAACACTGAAGCTTTCTTT
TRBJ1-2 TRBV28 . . CASSRLNNYGYTF TGTGCCAGCAGCCGACTCAATAACTATGGCTACACCTTC
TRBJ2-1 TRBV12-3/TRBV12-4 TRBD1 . CASSDRVRQFF TGTGCCAGCAGTGACAGGGTTCGGCAGTTCTTC
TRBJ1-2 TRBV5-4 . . CASSLSVSPDYTF TGTGCCAGCAGCTTGTCTGTGAGCCCTGACTACACCTTC